Shown below are 20 T cell receptor beta chains from a single sample sequenced in a study of blood T cell repertoires in COVID-19. Profiled with immunoSEQ multiplex PCR; TCRdb holds only in-frame clones, not every one. Of some 300,000 clones listed, 70% to 90% are singletons. Material: peripheral blood. All receptors come from a woman aged 70-85 years with COVID-19, enrolled during active disease.

This chain connects TRBV9 to TRBJ2-2; 9 nucleotides match TRBD2. J was trimmed by 3 bases and V by 4 bases; bases with no gene match: 10. Germline V lookup: CDR1 SGDLS, CDR2 YYNGEE. CDR3 size: 17 residues. The CDR3 protein is CASSYTSGGSYTGELFF. The CDR3, as DNA: TGTGCCAGCAGCTATACGAGCGGGGGGTCTTACACCGGGGAGCTGTTTTTT.

V gene TRBV5-4 combines with J gene TRBJ1-6; D is unresolved. This CDR3 comprises 14 residues. The V gene lost 2 bases and the J gene lost 9 bases, with 12 bases spanning the gap. Germline values: CDR1 SGHNT, CDR2 YYREEE (reference sequence). The CDR3 region has the DNA TGTGCCAGCAGCTTTAGGGAGGGTGGTTCACCCCTCCACTTT. Amino acids: CASSFREGGSPLHF.

The rearrangement uses TRBV21-1 and TRBJ1-2; TRBD1, the D gene given by the table, was not confirmed from the DNA. TRBV21-1 is listed as a pseudogene. The CDR3 extends over 14 amino acids. CDR3 sequence reads: CRSEDRTYRYGYTF. CDR3 bases: TGCCGGAGCGAGGACAGGACCTATCGCTATGGCTACACCTTC.

This sequence joins TRBV27 and TRBJ2-7; D not certain. CDR3 size: 12 residues. The V gene's germline CDR1 is MNHEY and CDR2 SMNVEV (reference sequence). V gave up 2 bases and J gave up 6 bases, with 8 bases separating them. This CDR3 is CASSLSSGEQYF. CDR3 DNA sequence: TGTGCCAGCAGTTTAAGCTCCGGCGAGCAGTACTTC.

In its sample, this clone was seen once. The V call is TRBV19, the J call TRBJ1-2; D gene unclear. Trimming left V 6 bases short and J 0 bases short, with 17 bases between. This CDR3 is built from 16 residues. Looked up from germline, CDR1 is LNHDA and CDR2 is SQIVND (reference sequence). The chain's CDR3 is CASRAEGGGANYGYTF. The DNA for the CDR3 is TGTGCCAGTAGGGCCGAAGGTGGAGGAGCTAACTATGGCTACACCTTC.

The genes are TRBV3-1 (or the pseudogene TRBV3-2) and TRBJ1-2; unclear D gene. The V and J ends lost 0 bases and 5 bases respectively, with 7 bases between them. CDR1 and CDR2 (germline): LGHDT, YNNKEL (reference sequence). CDR3 length equals 13 residues. Here the CDR3 reads CASSQDKTYGYTF. CDR3 DNA sequence: TGTGCCAGCAGCCAAGACAAAACTTATGGCTACACCTTC.

This sequence joins TRBV12-3 or TRBV12-4 and TRBJ1-2; D might be TRBD1 (5 bases). V lost 6 bases, J lost 4 bases, and 12 bases lay in between. The CDR3 has 13 amino acids. In DNA form, the CDR3 reads TGTGCCAGCAGCCTGGGGGGGTCCTATGGCTACACCTTC. It yields the protein CASSLGGSYGYTF.

This clone was seen once. This chain joins TRBV19 and TRBJ2-2; 8 nucleotides align to TRBD2. Germline trimming cut 1 base from V and 4 bases from J; bases unmatched to any gene: 5. The V gene's germline CDR1 is LNHDA and CDR2 SQIVND (reference sequence). The CDR3 has 16 amino acids. The DNA of the CDR3 is TGTGCCAGTAGTATAGTCGGCGGGGGGACCACCGGGGAGCTGTTTTTT. Protein: CASSIVGGGTTGELFF.

V is TRBV6-6 and J is TRBJ2-3; TRBD2 matches 10 bases. In germline, CDR1 is MNHNY, CDR2 SVGAGI (reference sequence). CDR3 length equals 14 residues. Trimming removed 5 bases from V and 1 base from J; junction bases left unmatched: 0. DNA for the CDR3: TGTGCCAGCAGTGGGACTAGCGGCACAGATACGCAGTATTTT. Amino acids: CASSGTSGTDTQYF.

The rearrangement links TRBV6-5 to TRBJ1-3; no firm D call. The CDR3 is 14 residues long. Germline lookup yields CDR1 MNHEY and CDR2 SVGAGI. Trimming left V 8 bases short and J 0 bases short, with 11 bases between. The chain's CDR3 is CASLKSASGNTIYF. The CDR3 DNA is TGTGCCAGCCTCAAAAGCGCCTCTGGAAACACCATATATTTT.

The count of this clone is one. The chain uses TRBV28 and TRBJ1-6; D remains ambiguous. Trimming removed 3 bases at V and 0 bases at J, with 9 bases between. Looked up from germline, CDR1 is MDHEN and CDR2 is SYDVKM. This CDR3 is built from 16 residues. The CDR3 region is CASSLTGNSYNSPLHF. CDR3 sequence (DNA): TGTGCCAGCAGTTTGACGGGGAACTCCTATAATTCACCCCTCCACTTT.

This rearrangement joins TRBV9 to TRBJ2-3; a possible D gene is TRBD2 (6 bases). Germline assignment: CDR1 SGDLS and CDR2 YYNGEE. The CDR3 runs 15 residues. Trimming shortened V by 2 bases and J by 0 bases, and 10 bases separated the two germline ends. CDR3 nucleotide sequence: TGTGCCAGCAGCGTCTTAGCGGACAGCACAGATACGCAGTATTTT. Protein product: CASSVLADSTDTQYF.

This clone was seen once. The V gene is TRBV29-1, the J gene TRBJ2-7, with D tentatively TRBD2 (6 bases). CDR3 length: 14 residues. CDR1 and CDR2 (germline): SQVTM, ANQGSEA. Trimming cost V 3 bases and J 2 bases, with 14 bases left between them. The CDR3 DNA follows: TGCAGCGTTGAGGGCGGGGTAGAGGCCTACGAGCAGTACTTC. Amino acids: CSVEGGVEAYEQYF.

This CDR3 reads CASSLRRDRGWDEQFF. In DNA, the CDR3 is TGTGCCAGCAGTTTAAGGAGGGACAGGGGGTGGGATGAGCAGTTCTTC. The chain carries TRBV28 and TRBJ2-1, with 11 bases aligning to TRBD1. After removal of 2 bases from V and 8 bases from J, the junction contained 8 bases not matched to a gene. The CDR3 consists of 16 residues. Germline V gene sequence: CDR1 MDHEN, CDR2 SYDVKM.

The V and J genes are TRBV18 and TRBJ2-7; 9 nucleotides agree with TRBD1. V shed 5 bases and J 5 bases; nucleotides not matched to a gene: 7. This CDR3 has 14 residues. CDR1 is KGHSH, CDR2 LQKENI, per germline. CDR3 in amino acids: CASSYRTGEHEQYF. For the CDR3, the DNA is TGTGCCAGCTCATACCGGACAGGGGAACACGAGCAGTACTTC.

J is TRBJ2-7 and V is TRBV6-5, with D perhaps TRBD1 (6 bases). This CDR3 is built from 14 residues. Trimming took 7 bases from V and 2 from J, leaving 15 bases between them. Germline V gene sequence: CDR1 MNHEY, CDR2 SVGAGI. CDR3 sequence: CASTGQSLTYEQYF. The CDR3 bases are TGTGCCAGCACCGGACAGTCCCTTACCTACGAGCAGTACTTC.

V is TRBV5-8 and J is TRBJ1-3, with D possibly being TRBD1 (6 bases). Trimming took off 3 bases at V and 7 bases at J, with 11 bases between the two ends. CDR1 SGHTS and CDR2 YDEGEE come from the germline V gene. The CDR3 sequence is 13 residues long. For the CDR3, the DNA is TGTGCCAGCAGCTCGGAACAGGGTAACACCATATATTTT. Protein sequence: CASSSEQGNTIYF.

V is TRBV27 and J is TRBJ2-7; 7 nucleotides line up with TRBD2. From germline, CDR1 is MNHEY and CDR2 SMNVEV (reference sequence). CDR3 length: 15 amino acids. The V gene end was trimmed by 6 bases and the J gene end by 4 bases; junction bases not matched to a gene: 12. This chain's CDR3 is CASSPEGTGGYEQYF. CDR3 in DNA: TGTGCCAGCAGCCCAGAGGGGACGGGGGGTTACGAGCAGTACTTC.

The chain employs TRBV28 and TRBJ1-2; possible D gene TRBD1, 6 bases. V lost 8 bases to trimming and J lost 0 bases, with 10 bases between them. Germline CDR1 and CDR2: MDHEN and SYDVKM. The CDR3 contains 13 residues. Written as DNA, the CDR3 is TGTGCCAGCTTTGACAGGACTAACTATGGCTACACCTTC. It translates to CASFDRTNYGYTF.

This chain uses TRBV2 with TRBJ1-1; D is possibly TRBD1 (5 bases). The V end was cut by 0 bases, the J end by 6 bases, with 23 bases between. CDR3 length: 18 residues. Germline loops: CDR1 SNHLY, CDR2 FYNNEI. Here the CDR3 reads CASSEALPLTGPKAEAFF. For the CDR3, the DNA is TGTGCCAGCAGTGAAGCGCTGCCCCTAACAGGTCCGAAGGCTGAAGCTTTCTTT. Full variable domain (outside the CDR3, taken from reference TRBV2 and TRBJ1-1): EPEVTQTPSHQVTQMGQEVILRCVPISNHLYFYWYRQILGQKVEFLVSFYNNEISEKSEIFDDQFSVERPDGSNFTLKIRSTKLEDSAMYFCASSEALPLTGPKAEAFFGQGTRLTVV.